This is a list of T cell receptor beta chains from one sample in a study of shared clonotypes between healthy human individuals. Sequencing used immunoSEQ multiplex PCR; TCRdb keeps in-frame clones, though not all of them. In the table there are 2 million to 2.5 million clones, 85% to 95% of which are singletons. Sequencing was carried out using naive CD4+ T cells sorted from blood. These receptors were obtained from a man younger than 35 in good health. Both conserved end residues are part of each CDR3. Each record gives: CDR3 DNA, CDR3 protein, V gene, J gene, clone size, D gene. D genes are given only for firm matches. Size tells how often a clone was seen (once, few, many) or the class of an expanded clone, and some rows leave it out.

DNA: TGTGCCAGCAGCTTAGAATCCCTAGAAGAGACCCAGTACTTC
CDR3: CASSLESLEETQYF
V: TRBV11-3
J: TRBJ2-5
size: .
D: .

DNA: TGTGCCAGCTCACCACCCGCCGGAAACACCATATATTTT
CDR3: CASSPPAGNTIYF
V: TRBV18
J: TRBJ1-3
size: .
D: .

DNA: TGTGCCAGCAGCCCCGCCGGGACTACGGGCACAGATACGCAGTATTTT
CDR3: CASSPAGTTGTDTQYF
V: TRBV7-2
J: TRBJ2-3
size: .
D: TRBD2

DNA: TGTGCCAGTAGGTATAGTGGGGCCAACGTCCTGACTTTC
CDR3: CASRYSGANVLTF
V: TRBV19
J: TRBJ2-6
size: .
D: .

DNA: TGTGCCAGCAGCTTAGTAACTAGCGGGCATACGCAGTATTTT
CDR3: CASSLVTSGHTQYF
V: TRBV11-3
J: TRBJ2-3
size: .
D: TRBD2

DNA: TGTGCCTGGGGGGTAGGGACAGATACGCAGTATTTT
CDR3: CAWGVGTDTQYF
V: TRBV30
J: TRBJ2-3
size: .
D: .

DNA: TGTGCCTGGAATCCGGGGTCCTACATGTTGAACACTGAAGCTTTCTTT
CDR3: CAWNPGSYMLNTEAFF
V: TRBV30
J: TRBJ1-1
size: .
D: .

DNA: TGTGCCAGCAGCCCGGGACAGGGGCGCTCTGGGGCCAACGTCCTGACTTTC
CDR3: CASSPGQGRSGANVLTF
V: TRBV25-1
J: TRBJ2-6
size: .
D: TRBD1

DNA: TGTGCCAGCAGCACCTTACAGGGGGCGGGCACAGATACGCAGTATTTT
CDR3: CASSTLQGAGTDTQYF
V: TRBV27
J: TRBJ2-3
size: .
D: TRBD1

DNA: TGTGCCTGGACTCCACTTGTCTCTGGAAACACCATATATTTT
CDR3: CAWTPLVSGNTIYF
V: TRBV30
J: TRBJ1-3
size: .
D: .

DNA: TGTGCCAGCAGCGTCCACGGATACGGCGGGAGCTTGAGTGAGCAGTTCTTC
CDR3: CASSVHGYGGSLSEQFF
V: TRBV9
J: TRBJ2-1
size: .
D: TRBD2

DNA: TGTGCCAGCAAGCTTAGCGGGGGGACCTACAATGAGCAGTTCTTC
CDR3: CASKLSGGTYNEQFF
V: TRBV5-6
J: TRBJ2-1
size: .
D: TRBD2

DNA: TGTGCCAGCAGTCCGGGGCTCCAAGAGACCCAGTACTTC
CDR3: CASSPGLQETQYF
V: TRBV2
J: TRBJ2-5
size: .
D: .

DNA: TGTGCCAGCAGTTCCTCAGGAGCTAATGAAAAACTGTTTTTT
CDR3: CASSSSGANEKLFF
V: TRBV2
J: TRBJ1-4
size: .
D: .

DNA: TGTGCCAGCCAAAACGGGGGATACTACGAGCAGTACTTC
CDR3: CASQNGGYYEQYF
V: TRBV28
J: TRBJ2-7
size: .
D: .

DNA: TGTGCCAGCAGCTTGGTGGGGGCAGGAAGCTCCTATAATTCACCCCTCCACTTT
CDR3: CASSLVGAGSSYNSPLHF
V: TRBV5-5
J: TRBJ1-6
size: .
D: .

DNA: TGTGCCAGTAGTCGGGGGACAGGGGGGAATGAGCAGTTCTTC
CDR3: CASSRGTGGNEQFF
V: TRBV19
J: TRBJ2-1
size: once
D: TRBD1

DNA: TGCGCCAGCAGCTTGCAGGGGGGGAACGAGCAGTACTTC
CDR3: CASSLQGGNEQYF
V: TRBV5-1
J: TRBJ2-7
size: .
D: .

DNA: TGCGCCAGCAGCCATTGGACGGAGGCCTCTGGAAACACCATATATTTT
CDR3: CASSHWTEASGNTIYF
V: TRBV5-1
J: TRBJ1-3
size: .
D: .

DNA: TGTGCCAGCAGCTTCAACGCCCTCCTCTATGGCTACACCTTC
CDR3: CASSFNALLYGYTF
V: TRBV5-4
J: TRBJ1-2
size: .
D: .

DNA: TGTGCCAGCTCACCGCGGGTCGTAGCTAAACATAGCACAGATACGCAGTATTTT
CDR3: CASSPRVVAKHSTDTQYF
V: TRBV18
J: TRBJ2-3
size: .
D: .

DNA: TGTGCCAGCAGCTTAAGCCCAGCTTCCGATGGCTACACCTTC
CDR3: CASSLSPASDGYTF
V: TRBV7-8
J: TRBJ1-2
size: .
D: .

DNA: TGTGCCAGCAGTTTCCCCGACACCTTGAACACTGAAGCTTTCTTT
CDR3: CASSFPDTLNTEAFF
V: TRBV28
J: TRBJ1-1
size: .
D: .